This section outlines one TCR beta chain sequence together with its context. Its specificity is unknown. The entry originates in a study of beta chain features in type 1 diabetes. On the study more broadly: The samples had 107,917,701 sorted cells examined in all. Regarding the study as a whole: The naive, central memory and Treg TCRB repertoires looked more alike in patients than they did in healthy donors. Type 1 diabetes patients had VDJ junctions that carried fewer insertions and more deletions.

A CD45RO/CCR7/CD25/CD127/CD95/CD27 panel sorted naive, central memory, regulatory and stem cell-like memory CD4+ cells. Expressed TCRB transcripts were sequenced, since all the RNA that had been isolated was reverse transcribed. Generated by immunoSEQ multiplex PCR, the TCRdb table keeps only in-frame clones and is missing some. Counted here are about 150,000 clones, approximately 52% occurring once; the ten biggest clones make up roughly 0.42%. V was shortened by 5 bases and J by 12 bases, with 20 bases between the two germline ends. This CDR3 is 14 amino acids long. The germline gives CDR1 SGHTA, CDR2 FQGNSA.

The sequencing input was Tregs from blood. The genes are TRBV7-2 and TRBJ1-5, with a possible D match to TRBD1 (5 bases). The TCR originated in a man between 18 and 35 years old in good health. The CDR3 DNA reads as TGTGCCAGCAGCCCAGGCTACCCCTCGGGGGACCAGCATTTT. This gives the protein CASSPGYPSGDQHF.